This TCR beta chain was recovered during a study of tissue T cells after allogeneic stem cell transplantation. Sequencing was performed with immunoSEQ multiplex PCR; in TCRdb, only in-frame clones are kept and a portion is missing. The sample includes some 1,200 clones, approximately 40% of them seen just once. Germline CDR1 reads KGHSH; CDR2 reads LQKENI. V gave up 1 base and J gave up 8 bases, with 11 bases separating them. This CDR3 has 13 amino acids. The material sequenced was esophageal tissue, taken at autopsy. The gene calls are TRBV18 and TRBJ1-1, with unresolved D. The sequence was collected from a female patient aged 35 to 69 with steroid-refractory graft-versus-host disease after an allogeneic stem cell transplant. Some T cells may trace back to the graft donor. CDR3 sequence (DNA): TGTGCCAGCTCACCACGACGGGAAGGGGAAGCTTTCTTT. It translates to CASSPRREGEAFF. The full variable domain, with the rest looked up from reference TRBV18 and TRBJ1-1, is NAGVMQNPRHLVRRRGQEARLRCSPMKGHSHVYWYRQLPEEGLKFMVYLQKENIIDESGMPKERFSAEFPKEGPSILRIQQVVRGDSAAYFCASSPRREGEAFFGQGTRLTVV.